The following is a T cell receptor beta chain sequence with its context. This entry is derived from a study of glioma-infiltrating T cells. TCR alpha and beta CDR3 regions were amplified from RNA using iRepertoire nested multiplex PCR. TCRdb re-derived calls from the multiplex PCR reads in MiXCR, one entry per CDR3 protein. This repertoire shows fewer than 500,000 distinct CDR3 sequences, more than 35% found once; its top ten account for 9.5% to 15%. What was sequenced was glioma tissue, nonneoplastic brain tissue, or PBMCs (not recorded which). The sequence derives from a human donor with low-grade glioma or glioblastoma, undergoing nonglioma brain surgery, or in good health (not recorded which).

The CDR3 spells CASSPRDSVIRAQHF. The CDR3 nucleotides read TGTGCCAGCAGCCCCCGGGACAGTGTAATCAGGGCCCAGCATTTT. The chain uses TRBV12-3 or TRBV12-4 and TRBJ1-5; the match to TRBD1 covers 7 bases. With 6 bases clipped from V and 11 bases from J, the junction kept 16 bases outside the gene matches. The CDR3 runs 15 residues.